The T cell receptor (beta chain) under discussion was sequenced for a study of glioma-infiltrating T cells after dendritic cell vaccination (dated by TCRdb to between 2015 and 2016). General notes on the study: The cohort included about 15 glioblastoma patients drawn from Phase I and II dendritic cell vaccination trials, of whom 9 were newly diagnosed and 6 had recurrent disease. Patients received autologous tumor lysate-pulsed dendritic cell vaccination between the early 2000s and the early 2010s. Tumor-infiltrating lymphocyte content was quantified and tumor and blood repertoires were compared in dendritic cell-vaccinated glioblastoma patients by deep sequencing of TCR beta CDR3 regions. Survival after dendritic cell vaccination was correlated with TCR sequencing metrics, such as TIL content and the overlap between tumor and blood repertoires. Three intradermal dendritic cell vaccine injections were administered to patients at biweekly intervals in the arm below the axilla. To make the vaccine, monocyte-derived dendritic cells were cultured for less than nine days with IL-4 and GM-CSF and then pulsed overnight with autologous tumor lysate.

The investigation overall reported the following: After dendritic cell vaccination, a higher estimated pretreatment TIL content predicted longer time to progression and longer overall survival. No direct relationship between TCR clonality and survival was found, suggesting a diverse polyclonal response may matter. The three-group TCR overlap response model was described as speculative and requiring prospective validation. The cohort was small and heterogeneous, and full blood and tumor sets were available for few patients, with initial-recurrent tumor pairs available for even fewer patients.

TCRB CDR3 regions were amplified from around 1.9 ug genomic DNA, or all available DNA if less, using the immunoSEQ assay. The multiplex PCR employed 60 forward primers targeting TCR V beta segments and 13 reverse primers targeting J beta segments. To estimate the number of reads per starting template, synthetic control templates were added to each sample at limiting dilution. Sequencing produced 87 bp reads on the Illumina HiSeq System. The published analysis was carried out like this. PCR and sequencing errors were removed by merging closely related sequences with a nearest neighbor algorithm. TCR overlap was measured as the percentage of unique tumor TCR beta sequences that were also present in the peripheral blood of the same patient. TCRdb mirrors the immuneACCESS table, restricted to in-frame sequences. Some clones are absent from its copies; in checked studies, under half trace to an unresolved V gene, and the reason for the others is unknown. V, J and clone size are taken as reported in that table, and D and trimming were inferred from the DNA itself. The sample table records roughly 62,000 clones; about four fifths of these occur just once. Around 14% of the sample is in the top ten clones.

Read against the paper, the sample's time point label means: after dendritic cell vaccination, including at tumor progression/relapse. Patients were selected for having adequate residual fresh-frozen tumor tissue and more than two years of available survival data. None of the glioblastoma patients carried an isocitrate dehydrogenase mutation, although molecular status otherwise varied. PBMC were collected before vaccination, two weeks after the third vaccination, and at tumor progression if tumor progression occurred. The Qiagen DNeasy Blood extraction Kit was used to extract genomic DNA. On this clone: It lacks a known antigen. Within one base of it there is no much larger clone, and no base qualities were kept.

Sequenced material: blood, taken after dendritic cell vaccination. The receptor was derived from a human donor with glioblastoma.

The CDR3 region has the sequence CASSYLRGGTDTQYF. The nucleotide sequence is given as TGTGCCAGCAGTTATTTGCGGGGGGGGACAGATACGCAGTATTTT. The chain links TRBV6-5 with TRBJ2-3; TRBD2 matches 9 bases in the middle. The germline V and J ends show losses of 3 bases and 3 bases respectively, and no gene match explains 4 bases of the junction. Sequences MNHEY (CDR1) and SVGAGI (CDR2) are obtained from the germline V gene. The CDR3 contains 15 residues, cysteine and phenylalanine counted. Only the CDR3 DNA is retained, 45 bases long and in frame from the first base.